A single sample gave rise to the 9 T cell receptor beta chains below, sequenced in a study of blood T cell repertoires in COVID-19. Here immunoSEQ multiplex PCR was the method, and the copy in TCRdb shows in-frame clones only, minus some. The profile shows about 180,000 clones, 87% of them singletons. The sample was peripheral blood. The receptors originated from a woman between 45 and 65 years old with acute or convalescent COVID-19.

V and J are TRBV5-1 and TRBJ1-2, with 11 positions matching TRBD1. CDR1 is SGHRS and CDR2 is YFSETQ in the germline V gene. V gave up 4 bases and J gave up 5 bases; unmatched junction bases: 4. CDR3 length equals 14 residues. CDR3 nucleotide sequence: TGCGCCAGCAGCCCGGGACAGGGGGGATATGGCTACACCTTC. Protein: CASSPGQGGYGYTF.

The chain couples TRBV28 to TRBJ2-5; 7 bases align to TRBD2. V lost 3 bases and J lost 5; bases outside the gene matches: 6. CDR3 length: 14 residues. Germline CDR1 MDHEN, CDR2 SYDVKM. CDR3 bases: TGTGCCAGCAGTTTTCGGGCGGGAGTGGAGACCCAGTACTTC. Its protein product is CASSFRAGVETQYF.

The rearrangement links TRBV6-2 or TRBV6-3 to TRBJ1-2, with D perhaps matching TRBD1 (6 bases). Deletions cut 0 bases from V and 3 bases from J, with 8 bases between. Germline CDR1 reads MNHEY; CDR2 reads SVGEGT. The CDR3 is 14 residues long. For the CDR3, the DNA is TGTGCCAGCAGTTACTCTCGACAGGACTATGGCTACACCTTC. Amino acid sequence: CASSYSRQDYGYTF.

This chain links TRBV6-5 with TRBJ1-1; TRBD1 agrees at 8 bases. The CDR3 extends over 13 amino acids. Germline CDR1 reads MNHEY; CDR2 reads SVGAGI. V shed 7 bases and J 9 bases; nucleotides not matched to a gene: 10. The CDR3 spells CASTETGVNQAFF. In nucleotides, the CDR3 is TGTGCCAGCACCGAGACAGGGGTGAACCAAGCTTTCTTT.

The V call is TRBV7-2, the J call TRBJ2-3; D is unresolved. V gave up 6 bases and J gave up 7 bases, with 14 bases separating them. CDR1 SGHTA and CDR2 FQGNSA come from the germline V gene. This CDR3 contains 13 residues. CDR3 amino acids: CASSNSAGYTQYF. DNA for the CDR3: TGTGCCAGCAGTAATTCGGCCGGGTATACGCAGTATTTT.

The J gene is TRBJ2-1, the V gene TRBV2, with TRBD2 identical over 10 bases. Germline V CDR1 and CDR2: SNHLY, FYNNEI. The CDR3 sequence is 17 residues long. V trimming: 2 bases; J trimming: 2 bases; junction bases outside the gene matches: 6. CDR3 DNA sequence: TGTGCCAGCAGTGAAAATTTCCTAGCGGGAGCCTACAATGAGCAGTTCTTC. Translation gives CASSENFLAGAYNEQFF.

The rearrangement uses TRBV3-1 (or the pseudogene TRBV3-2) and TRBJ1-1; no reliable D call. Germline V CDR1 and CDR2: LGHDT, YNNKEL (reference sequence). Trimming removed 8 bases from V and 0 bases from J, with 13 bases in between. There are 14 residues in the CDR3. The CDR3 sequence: CASARGGMNTEAFF. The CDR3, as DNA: TGTGCCAGCGCCCGGGGAGGTATGAACACTGAAGCTTTCTTT.

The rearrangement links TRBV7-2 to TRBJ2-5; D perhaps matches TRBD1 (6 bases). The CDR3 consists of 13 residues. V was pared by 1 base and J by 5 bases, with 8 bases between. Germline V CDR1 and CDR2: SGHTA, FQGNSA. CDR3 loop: CASSLDREETQYF. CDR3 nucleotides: TGTGCCAGCAGCTTAGACAGGGAGGAGACCCAGTACTTC.

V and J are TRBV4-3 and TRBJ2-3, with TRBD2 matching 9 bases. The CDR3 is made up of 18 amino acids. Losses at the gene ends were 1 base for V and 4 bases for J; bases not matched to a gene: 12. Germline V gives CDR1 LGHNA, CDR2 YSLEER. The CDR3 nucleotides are TGCGCCAGCAGCCAAGTGGGCCCCGGCGGGGGGGCTGCAGATACGCAGTATTTT. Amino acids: CASSQVGPGGGAADTQYF.